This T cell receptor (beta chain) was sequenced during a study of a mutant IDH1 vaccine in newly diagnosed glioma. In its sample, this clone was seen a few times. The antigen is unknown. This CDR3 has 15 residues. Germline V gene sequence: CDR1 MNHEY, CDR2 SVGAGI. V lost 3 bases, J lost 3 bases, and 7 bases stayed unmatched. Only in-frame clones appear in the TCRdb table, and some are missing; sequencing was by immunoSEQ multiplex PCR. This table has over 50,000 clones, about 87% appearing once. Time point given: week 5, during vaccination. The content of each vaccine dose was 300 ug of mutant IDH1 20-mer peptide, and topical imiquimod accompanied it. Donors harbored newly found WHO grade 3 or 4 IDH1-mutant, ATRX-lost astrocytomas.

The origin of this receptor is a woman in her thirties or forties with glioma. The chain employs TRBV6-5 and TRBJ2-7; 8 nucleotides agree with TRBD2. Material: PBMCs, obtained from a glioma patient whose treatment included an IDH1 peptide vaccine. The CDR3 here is CASSYLGGGNYEQYF. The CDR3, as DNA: TGTGCCAGCAGTTATCTCGGCGGGGGGAACTACGAGCAGTACTTC.